One T cell receptor beta chain is described in this entry. This entry belongs to a study of siplizumab effects on memory and regulatory T cells. The CDR3 is 14 residues long. V lost 4 bases, J lost 4 bases, and 11 bases lay in between. Looked up from germline, CDR1 is MNHNS and CDR2 is SASEGT. Generated by immunoSEQ multiplex PCR, the TCRdb table keeps only in-frame clones and is missing some. The sample holds more than 95,000 clones, roughly 93% seen once. This clonotype originated in a human donor in good health. This chain connects TRBV6-1 to TRBJ1-5; no clear D. The sequencing input was Tregs sorted from blood. The CDR3, as DNA: TGTGCCAGCAGTGTAACCTACGGGAATCAGCCCCAGCATTTT. Translated, it gives CASSVTYGNQPQHF.